A selection of T cell receptor beta chains follows, all from one sample in a study of T cell repertoires in cytomegalovirus infection. TCRdb independently ran MiXCR on the reads; one entry per CDR3 protein. The sample shows around 300,000 distinct CDR3 sequences, around 20% of them seen only once. These TCRs are of unknown antigen specificity. The sequencing here drew on cultured PBMCs, taken from culture after CMV antigen stimulation. These receptors were collected from a human donor in good health (CMV status not recorded). Some clones in this sample may be carry-over from other donors' samples. Each CDR3 is given with its conserved first and last residue. The D gene is left open where the match is weak. Part of the rows lack a size; the others show once, few, many or a class for expanded clones.

TRBV7-9	few	.	TRBJ2-1	CASSLVMGGDEQFF	TGTGCCAGCAGCTTAGTGATGGGGGGCGATGAGCAGTTCTTC
TRBV24-1	many	.	TRBJ2-2	CATGSPNTGELFF	TGTGCCACCGGTTCTCCGAACACCGGGGAGCTGTTTTTT
TRBV7-9	.	TRBD2	TRBJ2-5	CASSPGVAGGEETQYF	TGTGCCAGCAGCCCCGGGGTAGCGGGAGGCGAGGAGACCCAGTACTTC
TRBV13	.	.	TRBJ1-1	CASSLRPRDTEAFF	TGTGCCAGCAGCTTACGTCCTCGGGACACTGAAGCTTTCTTT
TRBV19	.	TRBD1	TRBJ1-6	CASSGRTGGPNSPLHF	TGTGCCAGTAGTGGAAGGACAGGGGGGCCTAATTCACCCCTCCACTTT
TRBV12-3/TRBV12-4	.	TRBD1	TRBJ1-2	CASSRDRAGGYGYTF	TGTGCCAGCAGTCGGGACAGGGCAGGAGGATATGGCTACACCTTC
TRBV7-6	.	.	TRBJ2-4	CASSPGVGDIQYF	TGTGCCAGCAGCCCCGGGGTTGGGGACATTCAGTACTTC
TRBV19	.	.	TRBJ1-5	CASSIALRTDSNQPQHF	TGTGCCAGTAGTATAGCCCTTCGGACAGATAGCAATCAGCCCCAGCATTTT
TRBV29-1	.	.	TRBJ2-7	CSVEEGSGSYEQYF	TGCAGCGTTGAAGAGGGGTCGGGGTCCTACGAGCAGTACTTC
TRBV10-1	many	.	TRBJ2-2	CASSAGANTGELFF	TGCGCCAGCAGCGCAGGGGCGAACACCGGGGAGCTGTTTTTT
TRBV19	many	TRBD2	TRBJ2-1	CASSTRPLSGRAPEQFF	TGTGCCAGTAGTACAAGACCCCTTAGCGGGAGGGCCCCTGAGCAGTTCTTC
TRBV12-3/TRBV12-4	.	TRBD1	TRBJ2-3	CASRLGQGTDTQYF	TGTGCCAGCAGGCTCGGACAGGGGACAGATACGCAGTATTTT
TRBV28	.	.	TRBJ2-4	CASRPLWDGTKNIQYF	TGTGCCAGCAGGCCCCTCTGGGATGGGACCAAAAACATTCAGTACTTC
TRBV6-5	many	TRBD1	TRBJ2-7	CASRHSGQGSYEQYF	TGTGCCAGCAGGCATAGTGGACAGGGGTCCTACGAGCAGTACTTC
TRBV28	few	.	TRBJ1-2	CASSFGQGHGYTF	TGTGCCAGCAGTTTTGGGCAGGGCCATGGCTACACCTTC
TRBV4-3	few	TRBD1	TRBJ1-2	CASSQVVGTGLGYTF	TGCGCCAGCAGCCAAGTAGTCGGGACAGGGCTTGGCTACACCTTC
TRBV7-3	.	.	TRBJ1-2	CASSLTSGRGRGYTF	TGTGCCAGCAGCTTAACGTCCGGTAGGGGTCGTGGCTACACCTTC
TRBV7-2	.	.	TRBJ1-5	CASSLAGVGSNQPQHF	TGTGCCAGCAGCTTAGCTGGGGTGGGCAGCAATCAGCCCCAGCATTTT
TRBV5-4	.	.	TRBJ2-3	CASNSWGSTDTQYF	TGTGCCAGCAACAGCTGGGGGAGCACAGATACGCAGTATTTT
TRBV7-2	many	.	TRBJ2-5	CASSKNRAGETQYF	TGTGCCAGCAGCAAAAACAGGGCGGGGGAGACCCAGTACTTC
TRBV7-9	.	TRBD1	TRBJ1-2	CASSRFRDRDRRGYTF	TGTGCCAGCAGCCGATTCCGGGACAGGGATCGTCGCGGCTACACCTTC
TRBV2	few	.	TRBJ1-1	CASFLRQNTEAFF	TGTGCCAGCTTTCTACGACAGAACACTGAAGCTTTCTTT
TRBV27	few	.	TRBJ1-2	CASSSKPTWGYTF	TGTGCCAGCAGTTCTAAACCGACCTGGGGCTACACCTTC
TRBV10-3	few	.	TRBJ2-1	CATWTASSYNEQFF	TGTGCCACCTGGACAGCGAGCTCCTACAATGAGCAGTTCTTC
TRBV6-5	.	TRBD1	TRBJ2-2	CASSWKTGTLNTGELFF	TGTGCCAGCAGTTGGAAGACAGGGACCCTCAACACCGGGGAGCTGTTTTTT
TRBV6-2/TRBV6-3	.	TRBD1	TRBJ1-5	CASSPDRGRGNQPQHF	TGTGCCAGCAGTCCGGACAGGGGGCGAGGCAATCAGCCCCAGCATTTT
TRBV20-1	many	TRBD2	TRBJ2-1	CSAGTATGTSNEQFF	TGCAGTGCTGGAACAGCAACCGGGACTAGCAATGAGCAGTTCTTC